These 6 T cell receptor beta chains were all obtained from the same sample, sequenced in a study of T cells after yellow fever vaccination. TCRdb re-analysed the 5' RACE reads in MiXCR, keeping a single row per CDR3 protein. The data hold around 310,000 distinct CDR3 sequences, with approximately 3.9% observed a single time. Source: PBMCs, taken on the day of the yellow fever booster vaccination. These receptors all stem from a man between 18 and 29 years old who received the YFV17D yellow fever vaccine.

This clonotype has a handful of counts. The V and J genes are TRBV10-2 and TRBJ1-1; D not certain. CDR3 length: 15 amino acids. Germline lookup yields CDR1 WSHSY and CDR2 SAAADI. V dropped 1 base and J dropped 5 bases, with 14 bases sitting between them. The CDR3 sequence: CASSEFFLGRTEAFF. CDR3 sequence (DNA): TGCGCCAGCAGTGAGTTCTTTTTAGGGAGGACTGAAGCTTTCTTT.

There are many counts of this clonotype. The chain uses TRBV7-6 and TRBJ2-3, with 10 bases matching TRBD2. V lost 8 bases, J lost 3 bases, and 14 bases stayed unmatched. Germline lookup yields CDR1 SGHVS and CDR2 FNYEAQ. This CDR3 has 17 residues. The CDR3 coding sequence is TGTGCCAGCGGGGCTAGCGGGGGCCCCCGGGCAACAGATACGCAGTATTTT. This sequence encodes CASGASGGPRATDTQYF.

There are many counts of this clonotype. CDR3 sequence reads: CASWLGGDEQFF. CDR3 sequence (DNA): TGTGCCAGCTGGCTGGGTGGCGATGAGCAGTTCTTC. This chain joins TRBV12-3 or TRBV12-4 and TRBJ2-1; D remains unclear. The germline V and J ends were trimmed by 8 bases and 8 bases, with 13 bases remaining between them. The CDR3 totals 12 residues.

This clonotype came up many times. This chain links TRBV9 with TRBJ2-3; 10 nucleotides agree with TRBD2. The CDR3 spans 16 residues. The J segment lost 0 bases and the V segment lost 3 bases, leaving 4 bases of the junction unmatched. CDR1 is SGDLS and CDR2 is YYNGEE in the germline V gene. CDR3: CASSGLAGVSTDTQYF. CDR3 DNA: TGTGCCAGCAGCGGCCTAGCGGGGGTTAGCACAGATACGCAGTATTTT.

In its sample, this clonotype was seen many times. The chain employs TRBV4-3 and TRBJ2-2; D uncertain. The CDR3 consists of 16 residues. The V gene lost 0 bases and the J gene lost 2 bases, with 10 bases spanning the gap. In germline, CDR1 is LGHNA, CDR2 YSLEER. For the CDR3, the DNA is TGCGCCAGCAGCCAAGATCTTCACTTCAACACCGGGGAGCTGTTTTTT. It translates to CASSQDLHFNTGELFF.

This clonotype was picked up a small number of times. V is TRBV4-2 and J is TRBJ2-3; 10 bases line up with TRBD2. V was clipped by 1 base and J by 2 bases; unmatched bases: 6. Germline V gives CDR1 LGHNA, CDR2 YNFKEQ. This CDR3 has 17 residues. In nucleotides, the CDR3 is TGTGCCAGCAGCCAAGGGACTAGCGGTCTAATCACAGATACGCAGTATTTT. This sequence encodes CASSQGTSGLITDTQYF.